The rows below give T cell receptor beta chains drawn from one sample of a study of T cell repertoires in cytomegalovirus infection. Using its own MiXCR run on the reads, TCRdb lists one record per CDR3 protein. The sample has a few hundred thousand distinct CDR3 sequences, around a third seen once. Their cognate antigens are unknown. The specimen comprised cultured PBMCs, sampled from culture after CMV antigen stimulation. The receptor set was obtained from a human donor in good health (CMV status not recorded). Some clones in this sample may be carry-over from other donors' samples. Each CDR3 is given with its conserved first and last residue.

CDR3 length: 14; J gene: TRBJ2-1; V gene: TRBV7-2; CDR3 protein: CASRHSGRVYEQFF
CDR3 length: 14; J gene: TRBJ2-5; V gene: TRBV7-2; CDR3 protein: CAISSTAGGETQYF
CDR3 length: 16; J gene: TRBJ2-5; V gene: TRBV6-2/TRBV6-3; CDR3 protein: CASSPGLAGGQETQYF
CDR3 length: 16; J gene: TRBJ2-1; V gene: TRBV7-9; CDR3 protein: CASSLVAGGSYNEQFF
CDR3 length: 13; J gene: TRBJ1-1; V gene: TRBV7-3; CDR3 protein: CASSLGGQAEAFF
CDR3 length: 13; J gene: TRBJ2-1; V gene: TRBV19; CDR3 protein: CASSTQHPEEQFF
CDR3 length: 14; J gene: TRBJ2-7; V gene: TRBV5-1; CDR3 protein: CASSIGTPSYEQYF
CDR3 length: 14; J gene: TRBJ1-5; V gene: TRBV19; CDR3 protein: CASSISDRTQPQHF
CDR3 length: 16; J gene: TRBJ2-7; V gene: TRBV4-1; CDR3 protein: CASSLEPGTPPYEQYF
CDR3 length: 14; J gene: TRBJ2-7; V gene: TRBV6-2/TRBV6-3; CDR3 protein: CASTPGQGRYEQYF
CDR3 length: 14; J gene: TRBJ1-2; V gene: TRBV12-3/TRBV12-4; CDR3 protein: CASKTRGVGYGYTF
CDR3 length: 12; J gene: TRBJ2-7; V gene: TRBV27; CDR3 protein: CASSDSVNEQYF
CDR3 length: 15; J gene: TRBJ2-1; V gene: TRBV19; CDR3 protein: CASSMRRNGGDEQFF
CDR3 length: 13; J gene: TRBJ2-3; V gene: TRBV12-3/TRBV12-4; CDR3 protein: CASSLALPDTQYF